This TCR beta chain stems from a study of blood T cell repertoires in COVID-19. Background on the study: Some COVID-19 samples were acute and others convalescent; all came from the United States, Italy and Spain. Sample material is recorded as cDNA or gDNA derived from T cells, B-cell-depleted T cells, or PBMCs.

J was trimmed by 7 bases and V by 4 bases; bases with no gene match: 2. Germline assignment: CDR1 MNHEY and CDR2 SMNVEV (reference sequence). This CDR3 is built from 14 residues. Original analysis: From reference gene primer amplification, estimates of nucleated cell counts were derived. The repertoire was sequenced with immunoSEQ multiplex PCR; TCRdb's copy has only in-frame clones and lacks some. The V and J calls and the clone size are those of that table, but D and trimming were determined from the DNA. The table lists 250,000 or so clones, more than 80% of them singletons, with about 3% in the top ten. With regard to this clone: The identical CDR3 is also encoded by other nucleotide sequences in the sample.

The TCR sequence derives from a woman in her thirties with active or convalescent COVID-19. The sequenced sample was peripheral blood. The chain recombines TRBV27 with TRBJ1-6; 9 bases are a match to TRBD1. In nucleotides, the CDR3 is TGTGCCAGCAGTTCCGGGACAGGGAATTCACCCCTCCACTTT. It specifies CASSSGTGNSPLHF.